This T cell receptor beta chain came from a study of cytomegalovirus exposure and HLA in healthy donors. Turning to the study itself: Clustering assigned approximately 79% of the 350 to 450 genotyped donors to the Caucasian-associated ancestry cluster.

PCR was performed using 60 Vbeta and 13 Jbeta primers. The table came from immunoSEQ multiplex PCR; TCRdb's copy has only in-frame clones and leaves some out. Of 90,000 to 95,000 clones listed, around 78% are singletons. This CDR3 has 17 residues. Trimming stripped 5 bases from V and 0 bases from J, with 16 bases between. Germline CDR1 MNHEY, CDR2 SMNVEV (reference sequence). The sequencing input was PBMCs. This chain connects TRBV27 to TRBJ1-4, with no clear D. This TCR came from a man aged 25-45 years in good health and CMV-seronegative. In DNA, the CDR3 is TGTGCCAGCAGTCTAGAGGGTTCCTGGACAACTAATGAAAAACTGTTTTTT. This codes for CASSLEGSWTTNEKLFF.